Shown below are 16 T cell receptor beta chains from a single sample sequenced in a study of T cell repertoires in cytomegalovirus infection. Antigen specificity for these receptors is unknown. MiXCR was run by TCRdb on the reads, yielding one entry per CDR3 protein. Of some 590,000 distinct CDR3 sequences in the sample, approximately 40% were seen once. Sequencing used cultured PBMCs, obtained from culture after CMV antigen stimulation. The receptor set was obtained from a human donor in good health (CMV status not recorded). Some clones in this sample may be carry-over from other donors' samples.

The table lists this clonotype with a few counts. The CDR3 DNA reads as TGTGCCATCAGTGATAGCGGCCAGGGTGAGCAGTTCTTC. It translates to CAISDSGQGEQFF. V and J are TRBV10-3 and TRBJ2-1, with D possibly being TRBD2 (6 bases). Trimming removed 3 bases at V and 9 bases at J, with 12 bases between. Per germline, CDR1 ENHRY and CDR2 SYGVKD. CDR3 length equals 13 residues.

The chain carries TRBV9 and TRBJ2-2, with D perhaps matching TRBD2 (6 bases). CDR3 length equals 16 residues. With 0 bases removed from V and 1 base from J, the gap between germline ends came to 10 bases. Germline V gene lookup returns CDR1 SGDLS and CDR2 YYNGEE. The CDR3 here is CASSVAGGRNTGELFF. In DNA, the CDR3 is TGTGCCAGCAGCGTAGCTGGGGGGAGGAACACCGGGGAGCTGTTTTTT.

The CDR3 sequence: CSARSRGTDTQYF. The CDR3 bases are TGCAGTGCCCGCAGTCGCGGGACAGATACGCAGTATTTT. The chain recombines TRBV20-1 with TRBJ2-3; possible D gene TRBD2, 5 bases. Per germline, CDR1 DFQATT and CDR2 SNEGSKA (reference sequence). CDR3 length: 13 residues. V was clipped by 6 bases and J by 3 bases, with 13 bases between them.

This CDR3 is CASSATGTGGRDTEAFF. The CDR3 DNA sequence: TGTGCCAGCAGTGCAACCGGGACAGGGGGCAGGGACACTGAAGCTTTCTTT. The chain employs TRBV28 and TRBJ1-1, with 12 bases lining up with TRBD1. The junction had 10 bases not matched to a gene; V was cut back by 5 bases and J by 3 bases. Germline V gene sequence: CDR1 MDHEN, CDR2 SYDVKM. There are 17 residues in the CDR3.

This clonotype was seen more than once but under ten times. The CDR3 nucleotides are TGTGCCAGCAGCTCATTGACTAGCGTCGGGACCGGGGAGCTGTTTTTT. Translated: CASSSLTSVGTGELFF. This sequence joins TRBV7-2 and TRBJ2-2, with TRBD2 matching over 8 bases. The CDR3 has 16 amino acids. Germline-derived CDR1 and CDR2 are SGHTA and FQGNSA. V lost 4 bases to trimming and J lost 5 bases; unmatched junction nucleotides: 9.

CDR3 loop: CASRTTSYNEQFF. The CDR3 nucleotides read TGTGCCAGCAGGACTACCAGTTACAATGAGCAGTTCTTC. V usage is TRBV6-1 and J usage is TRBJ2-1, with D possibly TRBD2 on 5 matching bases. From germline, CDR1 is MNHNS and CDR2 SASEGT. The CDR3 has 13 residues. V shed 6 bases and J shed 4 bases, with 10 bases lying between them.

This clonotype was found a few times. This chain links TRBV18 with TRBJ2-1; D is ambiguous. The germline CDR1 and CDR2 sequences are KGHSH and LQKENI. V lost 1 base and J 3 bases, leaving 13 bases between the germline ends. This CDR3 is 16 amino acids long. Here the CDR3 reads CASSPRRAENYNEQFF. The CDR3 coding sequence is TGTGCCAGCTCACCACGGCGAGCTGAAAACTACAATGAGCAGTTCTTC. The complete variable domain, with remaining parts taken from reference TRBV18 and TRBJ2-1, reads NAGVMQNPRHLVRRRGQEARLRCSPMKGHSHVYWYRQLPEEGLKFMVYLQKENIIDESGMPKERFSAEFPKEGPSILRIQQVVRGDSAAYFCASSPRRAENYNEQFFGPGTRLTVL.

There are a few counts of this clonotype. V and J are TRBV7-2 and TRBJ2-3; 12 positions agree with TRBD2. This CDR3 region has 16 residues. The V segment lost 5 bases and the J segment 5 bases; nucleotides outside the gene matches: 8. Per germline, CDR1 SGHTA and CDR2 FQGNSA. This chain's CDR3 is CASSPRLAGVGDTQYF. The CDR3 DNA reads TGTGCCAGCAGCCCTAGACTAGCGGGAGTTGGAGATACGCAGTATTTT.

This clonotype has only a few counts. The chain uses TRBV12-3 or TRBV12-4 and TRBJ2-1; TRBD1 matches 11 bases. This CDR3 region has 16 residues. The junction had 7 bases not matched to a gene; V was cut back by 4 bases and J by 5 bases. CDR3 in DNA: TGTGCCAGCAGTTCCACGGACAGGGGGCTGGACAATGAGCAGTTCTTC. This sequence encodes CASSSTDRGLDNEQFF.

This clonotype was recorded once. CDR3 sequence (DNA): TGCAGCGGGGGGACTCGACTAGCGGATACGCAGTATTTT. Translation gives CSGGTRLADTQYF. The chain carries TRBV29-1 and TRBJ2-3; TRBD2 aligns across 8 bases. CDR3 length: 13 amino acids. CDR1 is SQVTM, CDR2 ANQGSEA, per germline. Germline trimming cut 7 bases from V and 6 bases from J; bases unmatched to any gene: 9.

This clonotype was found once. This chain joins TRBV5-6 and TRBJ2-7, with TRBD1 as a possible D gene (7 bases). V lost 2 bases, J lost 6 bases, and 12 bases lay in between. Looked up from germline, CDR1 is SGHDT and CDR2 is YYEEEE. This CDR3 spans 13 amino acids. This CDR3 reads CASSFWQGGEQYF. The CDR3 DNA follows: TGTGCCAGCAGCTTTTGGCAGGGGGGCGAGCAGTACTTC.

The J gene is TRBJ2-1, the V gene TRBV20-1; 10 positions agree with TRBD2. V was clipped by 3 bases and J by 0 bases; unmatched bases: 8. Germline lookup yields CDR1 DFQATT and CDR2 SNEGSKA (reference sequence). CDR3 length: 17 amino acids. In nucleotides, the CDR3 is TGCAGTGCTAGCCCGGGACTAGCGCTGAGCTCCTACAATGAGCAGTTCTTC. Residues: CSASPGLALSSYNEQFF.

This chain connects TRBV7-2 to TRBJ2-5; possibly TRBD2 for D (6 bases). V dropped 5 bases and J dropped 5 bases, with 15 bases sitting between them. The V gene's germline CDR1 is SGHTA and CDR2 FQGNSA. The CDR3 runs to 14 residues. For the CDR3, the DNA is TGTGCCAGCAGCCCTTTGTTGGGGAGGGAGACCCAGTACTTC. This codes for CASSPLLGRETQYF.

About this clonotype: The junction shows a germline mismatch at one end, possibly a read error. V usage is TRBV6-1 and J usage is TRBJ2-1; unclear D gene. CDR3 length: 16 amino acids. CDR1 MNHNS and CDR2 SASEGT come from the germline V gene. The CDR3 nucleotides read TGTGCCAGCAGCGACCCGGCAGCTAGAACCTACTATGAGCAGTTCTTC. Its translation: CASSDPAARTYYEQFF.

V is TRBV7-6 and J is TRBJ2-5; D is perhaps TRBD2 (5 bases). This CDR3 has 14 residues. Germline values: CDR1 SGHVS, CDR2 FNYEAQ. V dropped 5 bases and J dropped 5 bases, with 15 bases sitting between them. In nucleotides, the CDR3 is TGTGCCAGCAGCCAGACGGGGAGAGGGGAGACCCAGTACTTC. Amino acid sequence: CASSQTGRGETQYF.

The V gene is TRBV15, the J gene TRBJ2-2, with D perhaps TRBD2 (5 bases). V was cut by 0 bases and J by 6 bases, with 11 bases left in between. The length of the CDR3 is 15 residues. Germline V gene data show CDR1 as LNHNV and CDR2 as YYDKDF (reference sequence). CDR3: CATSREGEGAGELFF. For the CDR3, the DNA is TGTGCCACCAGCAGAGAAGGAGAGGGAGCCGGGGAGCTGTTTTTT.